The 6 T cell receptor beta chains presented below share a single source sample, sequenced in a study of T-cell reconstitution after alpha-beta-depleted transplantation in children. For TCRbeta, the library was prepared with unique molecular identifiers. TCRdb independently ran MiXCR on the PCR reads; one entry per CDR3 protein. In the table there are 780,000 or so distinct CDR3 sequences, approximately 15% of which are singletons. Sample: PBMCs, mostly from graft donor cells, taken 360 days after TCRalphabeta/CD19-depleted stem cell transplant. The receptors stem from a male patient between 10 and 17 years old who had a stem cell transplant for acute lymphoblastic leukemia, so the T cells may come from the graft donor.

The CDR3 coding sequence is TGCAGTGCCTTCCGGGACGCCCTCTCCAATGAGCAGTTCTTC. Protein sequence: CSAFRDALSNEQFF. This chain links TRBV20-1 with TRBJ2-1; TRBD1 or TRBD2 may be the D gene (5 bases each). The CDR3 has 14 residues. Trimming left V 6 bases short and J 6 bases short, with 18 bases between. Germline assignment: CDR1 DFQATT and CDR2 SNEGSKA (reference sequence).

The V and J genes are TRBV7-3 and TRBJ1-5; no clear D gene. Trimming took 1 base from V and 3 from J, leaving 7 bases between them. Germline CDR1 and CDR2: SGHTA and FQGTGA. CDR3 length: 14 residues. The CDR3 protein is CASSLIASNQPQHF. The CDR3, as DNA: TGTGCCAGCAGCTTAATAGCCTCCAATCAGCCCCAGCATTTT.

In DNA, the CDR3 is TGTGCCAGCAGTTTCGCGCGAGGGCCATGGGGAGATACGCAGTATTTT. This sequence encodes CASSFARGPWGDTQYF. This chain links TRBV12-3 or TRBV12-4 with TRBJ2-3, with a weak D call TRBD2 (5 bases). The CDR3 sequence is 16 residues long. The ends were cut back, 3 bases at V and 5 bases at J, with 18 bases in the middle.

V usage is TRBV5-1 and J usage is TRBJ2-1; possibly TRBD1 for D (6 bases). V shed 1 base and J shed 4 bases, with 18 bases lying between them. This CDR3 region has 17 residues. In germline, CDR1 is SGHRS, CDR2 YFSETQ. The CDR3, as DNA: TGCGCCAGCAGCTTGTTTTCCCCCCCCACAGGGTACAATGAGCAGTTCTTC. Its translation is CASSLFSPPTGYNEQFF.

This clonotype has only a few counts. V usage is TRBV29-1 and J usage is TRBJ1-3; D is unresolved. Trimming took 7 bases from V and 4 from J, leaving 8 bases between them. CDR3 length: 11 residues. Germline V CDR1 and CDR2: SQVTM, ANQGSEA. The DNA of the CDR3 is TGCAGCGCCACACGGGGAAACACCATATATTTT. Encoded protein: CSATRGNTIYF. The whole variable domain, filled in from reference TRBV29-1 and TRBJ1-3, reads SAVISQKPSRDICQRGTSLTIQCQVDSQVTMMFWYRQQPGQSLTLIATANQGSEATYESGFVIDKFPISRPNLTFSTLTVSNMSPEDSSIYLCSATRGNTIYFGEGSWLTVV.

This clonotype has a handful of counts. CDR3 sequence reads: CASTLDSTFSYEQYF. In nucleotides, the CDR3 is TGCGCCAGCACCCTGGACAGTACCTTTTCCTACGAGCAGTACTTC. The V call is TRBV5-1, the J call TRBJ2-7; possibly TRBD1 for D (6 bases). Germline CDR1 reads SGHRS; CDR2 reads YFSETQ. The V end was cut by 6 bases, the J end by 1 base, with 17 bases between. The CDR3 consists of 15 residues.